Reported below is one T cell receptor beta chain. Its antigen is not known. The sample belongs to a study of T cell responses to AZD1222 COVID-19 vaccine. Points from the study as a whole: At baseline, seropositivity was found in only a handful of AZD1222 recipients. Spike-specific TCR breadth and depth both grew after two AZD1222 doses.

Some clones are missing from TCRdb's copy, which holds only in-frame ones; the method was immunoSEQ multiplex PCR. This sample carries some 150,000 clones, about 91% of them seen once, and the ten largest clones take 4.4%. The V gene lost 1 base and the J gene lost 3 bases, with 13 bases spanning the gap. Germline V gene sequence: CDR1 SGHTA, CDR2 FQGNSA. The CDR3 length is 16 residues. The receptor comes from an adult in good health. This specimen was peripheral blood, taken on day 0 of MenACWY control vaccination. This sequence joins TRBV7-2 and TRBJ1-5; tentatively, D is TRBD1 (5 bases). The CDR3 reads CASSLGSGRINQPQHF. The DNA for the CDR3 is TGTGCCAGCAGCTTAGGTTCAGGGAGGATCAATCAGCCCCAGCATTTT.